This T cell receptor (beta chain) was profiled in a study of patients and donors after allogeneic stem cell transplantation. TCRdb processed the RT-PCR reads anew with MiXCR; each CDR3 protein has one entry. The data contain about 230,000 distinct CDR3 sequences, over 12% of them singletons. This clonotype appeared a few times. CDR3 length equals 12 residues. V was pared by 3 bases and J by 2 bases, with 5 bases between. The germline V gene has CDR1 MNHNS and CDR2 SASEGT. The clonotype originates from a human donor who was either an allogeneic HSCT recipient or a stem cell or donor lymphocyte infusion donor (not recorded which). It is not recorded whose cells these are; they may come from a transplant donor. The sample taken for sequencing was blood, either unsorted or a sorted T cell fraction (not recorded which). J is TRBJ2-7 and V is TRBV6-1; D call uncertain. CDR3 nucleotide sequence: TGTGCCAGCAGTGAGCCAGCCTACGAGCAGTACTTC. Translated, it gives CASSEPAYEQYF.